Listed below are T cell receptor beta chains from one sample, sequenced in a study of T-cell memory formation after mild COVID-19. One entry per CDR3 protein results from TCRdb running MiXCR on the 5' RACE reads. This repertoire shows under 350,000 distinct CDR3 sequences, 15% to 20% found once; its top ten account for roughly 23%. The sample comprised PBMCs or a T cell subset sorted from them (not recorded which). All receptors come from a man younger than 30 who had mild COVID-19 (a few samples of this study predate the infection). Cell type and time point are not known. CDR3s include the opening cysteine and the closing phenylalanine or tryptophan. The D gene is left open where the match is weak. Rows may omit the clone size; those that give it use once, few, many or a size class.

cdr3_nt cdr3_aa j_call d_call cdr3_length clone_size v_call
TGCAGCGTTGGATTGGGGACAGATACGCAGTATTTT CSVGLGTDTQYF TRBJ2-3 . 12 . TRBV29-1
TGTGCCAGCAGTTTATTCTCGGGGAGGACAGGGAATGGCTACACCTTC CASSLFSGRTGNGYTF TRBJ1-2 TRBD1 16 few TRBV28
TGTGCCAGCAGTGAAACAGCCTATGGCTACACCTTC CASSETAYGYTF TRBJ1-2 . 12 . TRBV2
TGCGCCAGCACCCTGATTGGGGGGCCGCAAGAGACCCAGTACTTC CASTLIGGPQETQYF TRBJ2-5 . 15 few TRBV5-1
TGTGCCAGCTCACCGTTTGGGGGAAGGGGCACTGAAGCTTTCTTT CASSPFGGRGTEAFF TRBJ1-1 . 15 few TRBV18
TGTGCCCCTACCCGGGGGAATGGTGAAAAACTGTTTTTT CAPTRGNGEKLFF TRBJ1-4 . 13 . TRBV19
TGTGCCAGCAGTATAGAGGTCGGGCGGAACATTCAGTACTTC CASSIEVGRNIQYF TRBJ2-4 . 14 . TRBV28
TGTGCCAGCAACCCAGGGACTAGCGTATACAATGAGCAGTTCTTC CASNPGTSVYNEQFF TRBJ2-1 TRBD2 15 few TRBV12-3/TRBV12-4
TGTGCCACCAGTCCCAATACGGGACAGCCGTTCTCCGGCTACACCTTC CATSPNTGQPFSGYTF TRBJ1-2 TRBD1 16 . TRBV24-1
TGTGCCAGCAGTAAAACGGGACTCCGATACAATGAGCAGTTCTTC CASSKTGLRYNEQFF TRBJ2-1 . 15 many TRBV12-3/TRBV12-4
TGTGCCAGCAGCCCGGTCCTGTCCACCTCCTACAATGAGCAGTTCTTC CASSPVLSTSYNEQFF TRBJ2-1 . 16 few TRBV7-3
TGTGCCAGCAGTCCTAGTCCCAACTATGGCTACACCTTC CASSPSPNYGYTF TRBJ1-2 . 13 many TRBV12-3/TRBV12-4
TGTGCCAGCTCACCGGACTATTCTAGCACAGATACGCAGTATTTT CASSPDYSSTDTQYF TRBJ2-3 . 15 few TRBV18
TGCGCCAGCAGCTTGGTAGGACAGAGCCAAGAGACCCAGTACTTC CASSLVGQSQETQYF TRBJ2-5 . 15 few TRBV5-1
TGTGCCAGCAGTCCGACAGGGACTTCATCTGGAAACACCATATATTTT CASSPTGTSSGNTIYF TRBJ1-3 TRBD1 16 few TRBV27